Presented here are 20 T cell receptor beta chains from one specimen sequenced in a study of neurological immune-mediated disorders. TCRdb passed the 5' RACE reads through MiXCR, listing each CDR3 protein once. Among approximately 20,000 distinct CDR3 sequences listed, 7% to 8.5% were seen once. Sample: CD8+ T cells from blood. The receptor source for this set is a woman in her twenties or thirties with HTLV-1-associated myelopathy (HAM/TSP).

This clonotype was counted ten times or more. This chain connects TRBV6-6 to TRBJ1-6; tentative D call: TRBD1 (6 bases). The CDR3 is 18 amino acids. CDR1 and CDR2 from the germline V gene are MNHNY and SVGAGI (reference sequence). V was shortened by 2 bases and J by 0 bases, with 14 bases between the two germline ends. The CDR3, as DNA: TGTGCCAGCAGTTACGGAGAACAGGGTTCCTCCTATAATTCACCCCTCCACTTT. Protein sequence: CASSYGEQGSSYNSPLHF.

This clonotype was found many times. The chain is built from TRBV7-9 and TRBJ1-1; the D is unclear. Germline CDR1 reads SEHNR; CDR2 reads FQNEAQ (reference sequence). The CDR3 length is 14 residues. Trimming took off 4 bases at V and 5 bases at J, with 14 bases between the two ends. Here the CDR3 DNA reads TGTGCCAGCAGCTCCCCCATAAGGCCGACTGAAGCTTTCTTT. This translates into CASSSPIRPTEAFF.

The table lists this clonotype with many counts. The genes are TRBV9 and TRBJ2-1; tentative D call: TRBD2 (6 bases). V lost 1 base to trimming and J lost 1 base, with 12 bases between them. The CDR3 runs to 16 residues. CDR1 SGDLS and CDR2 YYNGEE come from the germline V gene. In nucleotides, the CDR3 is TGTGCCAGCAGCGTAAGGAGGGGCCTTTCCTACAATGAGCAGTTCTTC. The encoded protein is CASSVRRGLSYNEQFF.

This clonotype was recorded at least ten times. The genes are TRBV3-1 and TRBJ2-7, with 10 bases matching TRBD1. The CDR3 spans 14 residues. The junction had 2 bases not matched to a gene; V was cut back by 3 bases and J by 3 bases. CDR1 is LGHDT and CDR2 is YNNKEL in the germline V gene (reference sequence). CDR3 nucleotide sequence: TGTGCCAGCAGCCACGGACAGGGGGGCTACGAGCAGTACTTC. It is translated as CASSHGQGGYEQYF.

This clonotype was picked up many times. The CDR3 spells CASSGGVQNTEAFF. DNA of the CDR3: TGTGCCAGCAGCGGGGGAGTTCAGAACACTGAAGCTTTCTTT. The rearrangement joins TRBV7-2 to TRBJ1-1; weak D call: TRBD1 (5 bases). The CDR3 covers 14 residues. V lost 5 bases and J 1 base, leaving 11 bases between the germline ends. Germline CDR1 SGHTA, CDR2 FQGNSA.

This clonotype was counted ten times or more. The CDR3 coding sequence is TGCAGTGCTAGAGATATAGAGAGGGAATACGAGCAGTTCTTC. Its protein product is CSARDIEREYEQFF. The V call is TRBV20-1, the J call TRBJ2-1, with D possibly TRBD2 on 5 matching bases. CDR1 is DFQATT, CDR2 SNEGSKA, per germline (reference sequence). Trimming removed 0 bases from V and 10 bases from J, with 16 bases in between. This CDR3 comprises 14 residues.

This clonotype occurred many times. The CDR3, as DNA: TGTGCCAGCAGTTACGCGATTGGTGGCAACTCACCCCTCCACTTT. Protein sequence: CASSYAIGGNSPLHF. The J gene is TRBJ1-6, the V gene TRBV6-2 or TRBV6-3, with D hard to call. The CDR3 length is 15 residues. Germline CDR1 reads MNHEY; CDR2 reads SVGEGT. V dropped 2 bases and J dropped 10 bases, with 15 bases sitting between them.

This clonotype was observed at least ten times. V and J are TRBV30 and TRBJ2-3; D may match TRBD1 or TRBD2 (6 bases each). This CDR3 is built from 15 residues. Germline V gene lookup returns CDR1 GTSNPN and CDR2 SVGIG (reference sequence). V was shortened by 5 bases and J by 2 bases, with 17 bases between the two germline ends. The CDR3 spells CAWSDGGPFTDTQYF. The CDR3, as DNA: TGTGCCTGGTCCGACGGGGGCCCTTTCACAGATACGCAGTATTTT.

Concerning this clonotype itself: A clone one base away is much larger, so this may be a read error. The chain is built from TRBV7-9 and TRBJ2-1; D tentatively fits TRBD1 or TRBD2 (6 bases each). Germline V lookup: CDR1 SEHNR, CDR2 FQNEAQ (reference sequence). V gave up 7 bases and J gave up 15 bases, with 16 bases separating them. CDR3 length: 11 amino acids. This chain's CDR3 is CASTPGRGLFF. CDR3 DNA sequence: TGTGCCAGCACCCCGGGACGGGGGCTGTTCTTC.

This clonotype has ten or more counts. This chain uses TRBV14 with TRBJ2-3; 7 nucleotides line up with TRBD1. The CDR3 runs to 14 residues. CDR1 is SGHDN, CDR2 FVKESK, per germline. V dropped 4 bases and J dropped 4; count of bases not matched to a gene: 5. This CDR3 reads CASSLQGDADTQYF. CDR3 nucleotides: TGTGCCAGCAGCCTCCAGGGGGACGCAGATACGCAGTATTTT.

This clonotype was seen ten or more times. The CDR3 DNA follows: TGTGCCAGCAGCTTCAACGCTGAAGCTTTCTTT. This gives the protein CASSFNAEAFF. This rearrangement joins TRBV5-5 to TRBJ1-1; D unresolved. V was clipped by 2 bases and J by 6 bases, with 5 bases between them. In germline, CDR1 is SGHKS, CDR2 YYEKEE (reference sequence). CDR3 size: 11 residues.

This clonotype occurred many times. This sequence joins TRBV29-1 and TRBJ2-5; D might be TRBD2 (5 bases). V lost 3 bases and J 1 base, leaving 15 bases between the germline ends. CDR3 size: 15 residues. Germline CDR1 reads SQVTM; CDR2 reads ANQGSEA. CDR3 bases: TGCAGCGTTGAGCCCCGCCGGGGAATCCAAGAGACCCAGTACTTC. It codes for CSVEPRRGIQETQYF.

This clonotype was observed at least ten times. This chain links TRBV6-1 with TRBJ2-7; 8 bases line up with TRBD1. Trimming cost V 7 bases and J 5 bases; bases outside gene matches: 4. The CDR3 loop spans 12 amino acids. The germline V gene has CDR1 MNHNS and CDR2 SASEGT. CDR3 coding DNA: TGTGCCAGCAACGACAGGGGCCACGAGCAGTACTTC. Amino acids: CASNDRGHEQYF.

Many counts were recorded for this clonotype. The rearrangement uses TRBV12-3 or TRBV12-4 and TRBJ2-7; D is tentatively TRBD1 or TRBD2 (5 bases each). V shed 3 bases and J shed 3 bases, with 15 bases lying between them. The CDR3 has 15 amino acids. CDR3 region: CASSFGLGESYEQYF. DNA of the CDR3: TGTGCCAGCAGTTTTGGTTTGGGGGAGAGCTACGAGCAGTACTTC.

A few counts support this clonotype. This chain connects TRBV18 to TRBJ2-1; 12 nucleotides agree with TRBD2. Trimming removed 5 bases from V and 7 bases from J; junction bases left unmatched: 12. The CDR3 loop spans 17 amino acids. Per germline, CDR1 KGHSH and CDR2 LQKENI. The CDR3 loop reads CASSVSGLAGEYNEQFF. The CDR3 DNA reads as TGTGCCAGCTCAGTCTCGGGACTAGCGGGCGAGTATAATGAGCAGTTCTTC.

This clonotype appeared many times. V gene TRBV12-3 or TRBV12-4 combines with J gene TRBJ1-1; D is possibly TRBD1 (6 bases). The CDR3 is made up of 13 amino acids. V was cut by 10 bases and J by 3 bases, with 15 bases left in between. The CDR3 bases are TGTGCCACCCAAGGGGGGGCCGACACTGAAGCTTTCTTT. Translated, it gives CATQGGADTEAFF.

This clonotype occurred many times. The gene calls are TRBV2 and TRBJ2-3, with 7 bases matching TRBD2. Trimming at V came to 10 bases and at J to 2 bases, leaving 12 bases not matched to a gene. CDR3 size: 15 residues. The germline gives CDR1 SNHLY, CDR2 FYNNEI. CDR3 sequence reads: CAISPHGGNTDTQYF. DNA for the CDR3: TGTGCCATCTCCCCCCACGGGGGGAACACAGATACGCAGTATTTT.

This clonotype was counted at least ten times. The CDR3 coding sequence is TGTGCCAGCAGCGACAGGGTCGTGGGTGGCTACACCTTC. It translates to CASSDRVVGGYTF. This sequence joins TRBV5-6 and TRBJ1-2; 7 nucleotides match TRBD1. After removal of 4 bases from V and 7 bases from J, the junction contained 7 bases not matched to a gene. Germline V lookup: CDR1 SGHDT, CDR2 YYEEEE. The CDR3 loop spans 13 amino acids.

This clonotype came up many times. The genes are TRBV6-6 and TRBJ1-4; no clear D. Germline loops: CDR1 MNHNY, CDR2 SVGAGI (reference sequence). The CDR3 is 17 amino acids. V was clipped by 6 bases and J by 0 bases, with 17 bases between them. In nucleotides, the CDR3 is TGTGCCAGCAGCACACGAGCTAACTCTGCAACTAATGAAAAACTGTTTTTT. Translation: CASSTRANSATNEKLFF.

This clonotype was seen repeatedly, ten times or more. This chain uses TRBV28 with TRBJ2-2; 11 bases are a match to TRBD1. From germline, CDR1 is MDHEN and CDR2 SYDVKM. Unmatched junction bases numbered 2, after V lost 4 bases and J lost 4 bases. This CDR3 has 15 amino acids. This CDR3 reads CASSWDRGSTGELFF. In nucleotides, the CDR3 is TGTGCCAGCAGTTGGGACAGGGGGTCCACCGGGGAGCTGTTTTTT.